Shown below are 9 T cell receptor beta chains from a single sample sequenced in a study of graft-versus-host responses after intestinal transplantation. The assay was immunoSEQ multiplex PCR, and TCRdb's table has in-frame clones only and misses some. This sample has tens of thousands of clones, with over 80% found just once. This specimen consisted of PBMCs, obtained 98 days after intestinal transplantation. The receptors originated from a human patient who received an intestinal transplant, so some T cells may come from the graft donor.

Only a few counts were recorded for this clone. CDR3 DNA: TGTGCCAGCAGTGAAATGGGGGGGGGAAACGAGCAGTACTTC. This encodes CASSEMGGGNEQYF. The rearrangement uses TRBV25-1 and TRBJ2-7; 7 bases are shared with TRBD2. CDR1 and CDR2 from the germline V gene are MGHDK and SYGVNS. V lost 2 bases to trimming and J lost 5 bases; unmatched junction nucleotides: 6. The CDR3 loop spans 14 amino acids.

V usage is TRBV20-1 and J usage is TRBJ2-7; D might be TRBD2 (5 bases). Looked up from germline, CDR1 is DFQATT and CDR2 is SNEGSKA (reference sequence). CDR3 length: 10 amino acids. V lost 6 bases to trimming and J lost 5 bases, with 8 bases between them. CDR3 coding DNA: TGCAGTGCCAACGGGAACGAGCAGTACTTC. Translation: CSANGNEQYF.

Worth noting for this clone: The sample holds other DNA sequences that translate to the same CDR3. The chain couples TRBV6-5 to TRBJ2-1; perhaps TRBD1 as D (5 bases). CDR3 length: 13 residues. Trimming cost V 2 bases and J 5 bases, with 7 bases left between them. Germline V gene sequence: CDR1 MNHEY, CDR2 SVGAGI. Here the CDR3 reads CASSYSRDNEQFF. CDR3 bases: TGTGCCAGCAGTTACAGCAGGGACAATGAGCAGTTCTTC.

In this sample, this clone turned up once. The V and J genes are TRBV6-5 and TRBJ2-5; D is unresolved. CDR3 size: 13 residues. From germline, CDR1 is MNHEY and CDR2 SVGAGI. Trimming pared 2 bases from V and 7 bases from J, leaving 11 bases between. CDR3 residues: CASSYPDPGTQYF. DNA for the CDR3: TGTGCCAGCAGTTACCCCGACCCTGGGACCCAGTACTTC.

This chain uses TRBV5-1 with TRBJ1-4; 9 positions match TRBD1. The germline gives CDR1 SGHRS, CDR2 YFSETQ. CDR3 size: 17 residues. V lost 4 bases to trimming and J lost 3 bases; unmatched junction nucleotides: 10. CDR3 DNA sequence: TGCGCCAGCAGCAGAGAAGGGACAGGGCGGCCTAATGAAAAACTGTTTTTT. Translating gives CASSREGTGRPNEKLFF.

This sequence joins TRBV12-5 and TRBJ1-2, with unresolved D. Germline V gene lookup returns CDR1 LGHNT and CDR2 FRNRAP. V shed 1 base and J shed 2 bases, with 2 bases lying between them. The CDR3 length is 12 residues. This CDR3 reads CASGLDNYGYTF. For the CDR3, the DNA is TGTGCTAGTGGTTTGGACAACTATGGCTACACCTTC.

The V gene is TRBV21-1, the J gene TRBJ2-3; the table calls TRBD2, which could not be checked here. TRBV21-1 is given as a pseudogene. This CDR3 comprises 20 residues. DNA for the CDR3: TGTGCCATTGGGACTGCTGGACTAGCGGGACCCCAGGCTAGCACAGATACGCAGTATTTT. This gives the protein CAIGTAGLAGPQASTDTQYF.

V and J are TRBV11-3 and TRBJ2-3, with 15 bases identical to TRBD2. CDR3 length equals 17 residues. Germline assignment: CDR1 SGHNT and CDR2 YENEEA. V was pared by 5 bases and J by 0 bases, with 3 bases of the junction left unmatched. The CDR3 region has the DNA TGTGCCAGCAGCCGGGGACTAGCGGGAGGAAGCACAGATACGCAGTATTTT. This gives the protein CASSRGLAGGSTDTQYF.

V is TRBV18 and J is TRBJ1-1, with D uncertain. V shed 1 base and J shed 1 base, with 10 bases lying between them. CDR1 and CDR2 (germline): KGHSH, LQKENI. The CDR3 is 15 amino acids. DNA of the CDR3: TGTGCCAGCTCACCACTGCCAGTTGAGAACACTGAAGCTTTCTTT. It codes for CASSPLPVENTEAFF.